This TCR beta chain was observed in a study of cytomegalovirus exposure and HLA in healthy donors. Study background: In an earlier analysis, some 110 million unique TCR beta sequences were found from about 180 million T cells. General observations from the study: Certain sequence variants were highly shared and formed a cluster, and this cluster was likely a sequencing artifact.

CDR3 length: 17 amino acids. Trimming stripped 3 bases from V and 1 base from J, with 18 bases between. Germline-derived CDR1 and CDR2 are MGHRA and YSYEKL. Comment on this clone: Antigen specificity is unknown.

With 60 Vbeta and 13 Jbeta primers, the PCR was carried out. Measured with immunoSEQ multiplex PCR; TCRdb has only the in-frame clones, and not every one. The sample lists about 160,000 clones; roughly three quarters were seen once. V and J are TRBV4-1 and TRBJ1-1; maybe TRBD1 (6 bases). This sequence was found in a man between 18 and 35 years old in good health and CMV-seropositive. Sequencing used PBMCs. In nucleotides, the CDR3 is TGCGCCAGCAGCCATATCCGAGGGGGGGACGCGAACACTGAAGCTTTCTTT. Amino acids: CASSHIRGGDANTEAFF.